The clone carrying this T cell receptor (beta chain) has just a few counts. The CDR3 covers 14 residues. Per germline, CDR1 SGHTA and CDR2 FQGNSA. Trimming stripped 3 bases from V and 9 bases from J, with 15 bases between. TCRdb redid the calling of the 5' RACE reads with MiXCR, one entry per CDR3 protein. The sample includes about 720,000 distinct CDR3 sequences, 8.6% of them seen just once. These data come from a study of identical twins. These data are also associated with another study on yellow fever vaccine responses in identical twins.

Sequenced sample: PBMCs. The chain links TRBV7-2 to TRBJ2-1, with a weak D call TRBD1 (5 bases). This clonotype was obtained from a woman between 18 and 29 years old in good health. The CDR3 here is CASSFDSVLGEQFF. CDR3 coding DNA: TGTGCCAGCAGCTTCGACAGTGTTCTCGGTGAGCAGTTCTTC.